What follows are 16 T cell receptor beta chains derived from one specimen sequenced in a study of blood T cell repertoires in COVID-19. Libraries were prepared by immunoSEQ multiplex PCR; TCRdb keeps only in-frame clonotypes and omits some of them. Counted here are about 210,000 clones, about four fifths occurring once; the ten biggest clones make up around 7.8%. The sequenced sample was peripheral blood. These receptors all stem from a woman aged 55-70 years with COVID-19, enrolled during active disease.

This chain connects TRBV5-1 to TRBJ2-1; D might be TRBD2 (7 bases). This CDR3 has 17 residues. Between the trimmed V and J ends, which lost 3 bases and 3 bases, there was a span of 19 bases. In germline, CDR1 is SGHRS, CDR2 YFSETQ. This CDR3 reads CASSSLKGGSLYNEQFF. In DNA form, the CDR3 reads TGCGCCAGCAGCTCCCTCAAGGGGGGGTCCCTCTACAATGAGCAGTTCTTC.

CDR3 DNA: TGCGCCAGCAGCTTGGGTCGGGGAAACACTGAAGCTTTCTTT. Amino acids: CASSLGRGNTEAFF. This chain joins TRBV5-1 and TRBJ1-1; D gene ambiguous. From germline, CDR1 is SGHRS and CDR2 YFSETQ. Trimming removed 0 bases at V and 2 bases at J, with 8 bases between. The CDR3 is 14 residues long. Together with reference TRBV5-1 and TRBJ1-1, the CDR3 gives the full variable domain: KAGVTQTPRYLIKTRGQQVTLSCSPISGHRSVSWYQQTPGQGLQFLFEYFSETQRNKGNFPGRFSGRQFSNSRSEMNVSTLELGDSALYLCASSLGRGNTEAFFGQGTRLTVV.

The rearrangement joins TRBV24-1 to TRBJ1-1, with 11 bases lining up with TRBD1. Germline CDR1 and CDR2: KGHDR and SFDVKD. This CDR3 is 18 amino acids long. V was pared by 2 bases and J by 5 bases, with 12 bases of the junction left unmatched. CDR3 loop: CATSDSPSRTGGRTEAFF. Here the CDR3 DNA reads TGTGCCACCAGTGATTCCCCCTCTCGGACAGGGGGCAGGACTGAAGCTTTCTTT.

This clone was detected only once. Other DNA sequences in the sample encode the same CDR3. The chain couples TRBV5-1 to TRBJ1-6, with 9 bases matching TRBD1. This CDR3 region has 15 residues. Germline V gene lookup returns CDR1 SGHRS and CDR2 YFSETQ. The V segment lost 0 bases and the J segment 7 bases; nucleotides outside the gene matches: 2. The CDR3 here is CASSLEGQGNSPLHF. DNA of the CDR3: TGCGCCAGCAGCTTGGAGGGACAGGGAAATTCACCCCTCCACTTT.

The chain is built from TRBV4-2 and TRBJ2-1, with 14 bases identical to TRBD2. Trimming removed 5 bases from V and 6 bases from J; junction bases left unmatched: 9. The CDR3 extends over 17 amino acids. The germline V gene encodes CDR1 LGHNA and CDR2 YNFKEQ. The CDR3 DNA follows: TGTGCCAGCAGCAAAGGGACTAGCGGGAGAGTGGTCAATGAGCAGTTCTTC. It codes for CASSKGTSGRVVNEQFF.

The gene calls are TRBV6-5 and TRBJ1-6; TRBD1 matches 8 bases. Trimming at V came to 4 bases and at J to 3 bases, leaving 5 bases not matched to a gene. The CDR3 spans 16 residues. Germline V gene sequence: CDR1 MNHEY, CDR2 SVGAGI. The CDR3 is CASSSAGTGYNSPLHF. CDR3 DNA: TGTGCCAGCAGTTCCGCGGGGACAGGCTATAATTCACCCCTCCACTTT.

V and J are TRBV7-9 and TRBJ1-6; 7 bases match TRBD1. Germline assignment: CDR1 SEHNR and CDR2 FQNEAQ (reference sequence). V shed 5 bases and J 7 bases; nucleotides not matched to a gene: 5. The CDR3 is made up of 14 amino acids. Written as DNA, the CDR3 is TGTGCCAGCAGCCCCGACAGGGACAATTCACCCCTCCACTTT. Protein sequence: CASSPDRDNSPLHF.

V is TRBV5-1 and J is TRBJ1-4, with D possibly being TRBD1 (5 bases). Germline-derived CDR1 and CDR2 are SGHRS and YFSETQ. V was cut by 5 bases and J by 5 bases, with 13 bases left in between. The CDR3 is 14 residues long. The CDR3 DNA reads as TGCGCCAGCAGTCGGGGGACTTCAAATGAAAAACTGTTTTTT. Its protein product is CASSRGTSNEKLFF.

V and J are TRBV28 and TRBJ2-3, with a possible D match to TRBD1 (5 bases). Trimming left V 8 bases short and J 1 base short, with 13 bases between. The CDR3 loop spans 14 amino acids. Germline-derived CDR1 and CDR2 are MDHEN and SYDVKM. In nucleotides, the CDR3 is TGTGCCAGCTATGGGGCCCCTGGCACAGATACGCAGTATTTT. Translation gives CASYGAPGTDTQYF.

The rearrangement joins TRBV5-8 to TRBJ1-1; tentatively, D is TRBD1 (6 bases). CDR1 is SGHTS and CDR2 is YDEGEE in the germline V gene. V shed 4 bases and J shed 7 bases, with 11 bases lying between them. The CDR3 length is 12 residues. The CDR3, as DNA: TGTGCCAGCAGCCCCAGGGGACATGAAGCTTTCTTT. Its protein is CASSPRGHEAFF.

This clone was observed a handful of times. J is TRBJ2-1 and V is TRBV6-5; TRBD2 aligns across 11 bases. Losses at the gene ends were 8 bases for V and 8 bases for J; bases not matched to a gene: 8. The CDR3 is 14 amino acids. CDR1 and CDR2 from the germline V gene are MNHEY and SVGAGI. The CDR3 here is CASVPGLAVHEQFF. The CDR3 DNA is TGTGCCAGCGTACCGGGACTAGCGGTCCATGAGCAGTTCTTC.

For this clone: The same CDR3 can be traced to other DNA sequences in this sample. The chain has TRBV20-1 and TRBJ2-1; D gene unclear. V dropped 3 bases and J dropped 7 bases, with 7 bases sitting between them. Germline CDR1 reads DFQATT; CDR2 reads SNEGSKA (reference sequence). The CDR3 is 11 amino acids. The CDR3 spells CSASRSNEQFF. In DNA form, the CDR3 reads TGCAGTGCTAGTCGGTCGAATGAGCAGTTCTTC.

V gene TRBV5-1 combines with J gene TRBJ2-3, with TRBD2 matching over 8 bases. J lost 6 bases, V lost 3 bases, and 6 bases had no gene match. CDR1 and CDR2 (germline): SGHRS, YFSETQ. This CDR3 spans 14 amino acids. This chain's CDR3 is CASSWGTSADTQYF. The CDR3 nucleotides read TGCGCCAGCAGCTGGGGGACTAGTGCGGATACGCAGTATTTT. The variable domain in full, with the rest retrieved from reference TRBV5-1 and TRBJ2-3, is KAGVTQTPRYLIKTRGQQVTLSCSPISGHRSVSWYQQTPGQGLQFLFEYFSETQRNKGNFPGRFSGRQFSNSRSEMNVSTLELGDSALYLCASSWGTSADTQYFGPGTRLTVL.

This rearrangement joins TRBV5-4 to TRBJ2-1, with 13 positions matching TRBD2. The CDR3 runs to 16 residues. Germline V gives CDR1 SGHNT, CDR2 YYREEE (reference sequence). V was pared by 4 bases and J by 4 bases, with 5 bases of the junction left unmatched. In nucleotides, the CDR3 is TGTGCCAGCAGCCTGGGACTAGCGGGACTTTACAATGAGCAGTTCTTC. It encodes CASSLGLAGLYNEQFF. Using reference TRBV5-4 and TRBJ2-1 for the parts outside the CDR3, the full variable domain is ETGVTQSPTHLIKTRGQQVTLRCSSQSGHNTVSWYQQALGQGPQFIFQYYREEENGRGNFPPRFSGLQFPNYSSELNVNALELDDSALYLCASSLGLAGLYNEQFFGPGTRLTVL.

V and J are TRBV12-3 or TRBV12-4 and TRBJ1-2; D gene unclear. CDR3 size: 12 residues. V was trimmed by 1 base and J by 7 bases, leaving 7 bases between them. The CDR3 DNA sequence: TGTGCCAGCAGTTTAGGTCATGTTGGCTACACCTTC. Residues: CASSLGHVGYTF.

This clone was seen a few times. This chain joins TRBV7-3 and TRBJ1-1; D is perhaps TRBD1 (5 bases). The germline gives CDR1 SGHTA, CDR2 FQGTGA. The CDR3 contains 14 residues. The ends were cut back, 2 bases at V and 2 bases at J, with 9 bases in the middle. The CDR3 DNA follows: TGTGCCAGCAGCTTATCCGGGACTAACACTGAAGCTTTCTTT. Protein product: CASSLSGTNTEAFF. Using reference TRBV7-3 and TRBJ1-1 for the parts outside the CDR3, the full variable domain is GAGVSQTPSNKVTEKGKYVELRCDPISGHTALYWYRQSLGQGPEFLIYFQGTGAADDSGLPNDRFFAVRPEGSVSTLKIQRTERGDSAVYLCASSLSGTNTEAFFGQGTRLTVV.